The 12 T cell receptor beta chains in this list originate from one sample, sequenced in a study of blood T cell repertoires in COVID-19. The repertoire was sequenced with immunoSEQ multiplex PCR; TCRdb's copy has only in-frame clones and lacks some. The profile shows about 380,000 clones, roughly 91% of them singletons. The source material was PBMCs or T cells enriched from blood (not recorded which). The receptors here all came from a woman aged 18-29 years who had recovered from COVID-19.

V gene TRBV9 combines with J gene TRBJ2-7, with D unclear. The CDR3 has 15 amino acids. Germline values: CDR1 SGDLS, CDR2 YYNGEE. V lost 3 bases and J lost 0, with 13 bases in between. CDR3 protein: CASSAAGITSYEQYF. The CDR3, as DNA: TGTGCCAGCAGCGCCGCAGGAATAACCTCCTACGAGCAGTACTTC.

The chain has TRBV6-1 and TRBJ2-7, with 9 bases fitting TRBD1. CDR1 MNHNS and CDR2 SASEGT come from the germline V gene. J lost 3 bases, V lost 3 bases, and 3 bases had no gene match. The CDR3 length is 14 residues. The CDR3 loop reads CASSEAGQGYEQYF. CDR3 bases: TGTGCCAGCAGTGAGGCGGGACAGGGCTACGAGCAGTACTTC.

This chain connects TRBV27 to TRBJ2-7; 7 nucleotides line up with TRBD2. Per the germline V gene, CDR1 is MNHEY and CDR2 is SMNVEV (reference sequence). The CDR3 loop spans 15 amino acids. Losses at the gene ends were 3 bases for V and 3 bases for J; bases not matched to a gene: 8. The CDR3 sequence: CASSFRGGEIYEQYF. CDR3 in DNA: TGTGCCAGCAGTTTTCGCGGGGGAGAGATCTACGAGCAGTACTTC.

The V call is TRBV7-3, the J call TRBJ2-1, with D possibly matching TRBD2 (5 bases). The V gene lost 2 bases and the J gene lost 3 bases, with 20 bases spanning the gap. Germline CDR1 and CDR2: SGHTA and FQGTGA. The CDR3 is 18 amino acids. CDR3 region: CASSLLGSRADNYNEQFF. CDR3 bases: TGTGCCAGCAGCTTATTAGGGAGTCGGGCAGACAACTACAATGAGCAGTTCTTC.

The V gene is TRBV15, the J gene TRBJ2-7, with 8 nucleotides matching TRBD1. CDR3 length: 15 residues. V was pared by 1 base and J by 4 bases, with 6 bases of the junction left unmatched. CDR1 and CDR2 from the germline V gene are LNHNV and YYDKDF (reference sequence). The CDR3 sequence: CATSRVGQGAYEQYF. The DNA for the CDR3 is TGTGCCACCAGCAGAGTAGGACAGGGAGCATACGAGCAGTACTTC.

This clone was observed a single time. The CDR3 reads CATSDLTGPNEQFF. CDR3 DNA: TGTGCCACCAGTGATTTAACAGGTCCGAATGAGCAGTTCTTC. The V and J genes are TRBV24-1 and TRBJ2-1; tentatively, D is TRBD1 (5 bases). Trimming removed 1 base from V and 7 bases from J, with 10 bases in between. This CDR3 comprises 14 residues. Germline assignment: CDR1 KGHDR and CDR2 SFDVKD.

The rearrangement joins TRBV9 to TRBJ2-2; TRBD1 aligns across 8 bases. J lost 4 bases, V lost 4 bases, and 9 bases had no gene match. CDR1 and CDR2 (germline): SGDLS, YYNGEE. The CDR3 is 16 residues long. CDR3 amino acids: CASSPYQGAGTGELFF. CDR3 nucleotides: TGTGCCAGCAGCCCCTATCAGGGGGCGGGCACCGGGGAGCTGTTTTTT.

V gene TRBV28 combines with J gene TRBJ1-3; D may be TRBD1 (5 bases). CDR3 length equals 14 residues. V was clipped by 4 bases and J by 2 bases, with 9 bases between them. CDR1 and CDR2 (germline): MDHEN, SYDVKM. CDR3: CASSSSGTGNTIYF. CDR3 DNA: TGTGCCAGCAGTTCCTCAGGGACTGGAAACACCATATATTTT.

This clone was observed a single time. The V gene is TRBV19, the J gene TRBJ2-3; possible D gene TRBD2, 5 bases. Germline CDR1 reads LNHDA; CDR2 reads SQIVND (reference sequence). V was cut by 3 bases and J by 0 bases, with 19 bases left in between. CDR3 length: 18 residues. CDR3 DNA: TGTGCCAGTAGTATCCAAGCGGTGGCAGCCCCCAGCACAGATACGCAGTATTTT. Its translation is CASSIQAVAAPSTDTQYF.

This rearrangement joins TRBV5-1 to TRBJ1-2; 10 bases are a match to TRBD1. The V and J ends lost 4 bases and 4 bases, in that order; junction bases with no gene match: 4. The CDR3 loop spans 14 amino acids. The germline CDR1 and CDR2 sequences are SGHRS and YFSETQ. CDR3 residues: CASSPGQGTYGYTF. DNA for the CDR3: TGCGCCAGCAGCCCGGGACAGGGGACCTATGGCTACACCTTC.

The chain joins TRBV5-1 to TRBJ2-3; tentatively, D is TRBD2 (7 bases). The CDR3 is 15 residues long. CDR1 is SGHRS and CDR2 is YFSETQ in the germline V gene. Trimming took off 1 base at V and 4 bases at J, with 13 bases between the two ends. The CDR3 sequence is CASSLRGAAPDTQYF. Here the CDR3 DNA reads TGCGCCAGCAGCTTGCGGGGGGCCGCCCCAGATACGCAGTATTTT. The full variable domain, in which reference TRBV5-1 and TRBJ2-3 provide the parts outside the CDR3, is KAGVTQTPRYLIKTRGQQVTLSCSPISGHRSVSWYQQTPGQGLQFLFEYFSETQRNKGNFPGRFSGRQFSNSRSEMNVSTLELGDSALYLCASSLRGAAPDTQYFGPGTRLTVL.

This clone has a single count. CDR3 sequence: CASSLVSFRRTGNYEQYF. The CDR3 DNA reads TGTGCCAGCAGCTTAGTCTCTTTTCGGCGGACAGGGAACTACGAGCAGTACTTC. The gene calls are TRBV7-8 and TRBJ2-7, with 8 bases that match TRBD1. CDR1 and CDR2 from the germline V gene are SGHVS and FQNEAQ. The CDR3 sequence is 18 residues long. Trimming at V came to 1 base and at J to 3 bases, leaving 14 bases not matched to a gene.